These 18 T cell receptor beta chains came from one sample sequenced in a study of cytomegalovirus exposure and HLA in healthy donors. PCR employed 60 Vbeta and 13 Jbeta primers. Measured with immunoSEQ multiplex PCR; TCRdb has only the in-frame clones, and not every one. The sample lists roughly 92,000 clones; roughly 8.2% were seen once. The sequencing sample was made of PBMCs. The receptors come from a man in his fifties or sixties in good health and CMV-seronegative.

There are a few counts of this clone. The chain links TRBV5-1 to TRBJ2-3; no definite D call. Germline V lookup: CDR1 SGHRS, CDR2 YFSETQ. The CDR3 extends over 11 amino acids. Trimming took 2 bases from V and 5 from J, leaving 3 bases between them. This CDR3 reads CASSLQDTQYF. For the CDR3, the DNA is TGCGCCAGCAGCTTACAAGATACGCAGTATTTT.

This clone showed up just a few times. The V call is TRBV19, the J call TRBJ2-3; 14 nucleotides align to TRBD2. This CDR3 has 18 residues. In germline, CDR1 is LNHDA, CDR2 SQIVND (reference sequence). J gave up 1 base and V 3 bases, and 6 bases lay outside the gene matches. CDR3 DNA sequence: TGTGCCAGTAGTATCCGACTAGCGGGGGGGCGTGGCACAGATACGCAGTATTTT. It specifies CASSIRLAGGRGTDTQYF.

This clone was recorded a few times. This sample also contains other DNA sequences that code for the same CDR3. The CDR3 reads CSARDRETQYF. CDR3 coding DNA: TGCAGTGCTAGAGATCGGGAGACCCAGTACTTC. The chain links TRBV20-1 to TRBJ2-5; D gene uncertain. The CDR3 runs 11 residues. Germline V gives CDR1 DFQATT, CDR2 SNEGSKA (reference sequence). V lost 0 bases, J lost 5 bases, and 4 bases lay in between.

This clone appeared a few times. The rearrangement joins TRBV28 to TRBJ1-2, with D unclear. Trimming cost V 3 bases and J 2 bases, with 7 bases left between them. Per germline, CDR1 MDHEN and CDR2 SYDVKM. The CDR3 contains 13 residues. In DNA form, the CDR3 reads TGTGCCAGCAGTTTTGGCGGGAACTATGGCTACACCTTC. Translated: CASSFGGNYGYTF.

The chain recombines TRBV5-5 with TRBJ2-7; 7 bases are shared with TRBD1. This CDR3 has 14 residues. After removal of 3 bases from V and 1 base from J, the junction contained 4 bases not matched to a gene. CDR1 and CDR2 (germline): SGHKS, YYEKEE (reference sequence). DNA of the CDR3: TGTGCCAGCAGCTCGTGGACAGGATCCTACGAGCAGTACTTC. Translating gives CASSSWTGSYEQYF.

This clone was seen a handful of times. This chain joins TRBV4-1 and TRBJ1-5; the D gene is possibly TRBD1 (6 bases). Trimming removed 0 bases from V and 5 bases from J, with 11 bases in between. CDR1 and CDR2 from the germline V gene are MGHRA and YSYEKL. The CDR3 contains 15 residues. The CDR3 nucleotides read TGCGCCAGCAGCCAAGATCCCGCAGGGGATCAGCCCCAGCATTTT. Amino acids: CASSQDPAGDQPQHF.

This clone was detected only a few times. This CDR3 is CASTLLGSWETQYF. CDR3 in DNA: TGTGCCAGCACCCTACTAGGGAGTTGGGAGACCCAGTACTTC. J is TRBJ2-5 and V is TRBV5-5; maybe TRBD2 (5 bases). The CDR3 is made up of 14 amino acids. Germline V lookup: CDR1 SGHKS, CDR2 YYEKEE (reference sequence). The V end lost 6 bases, the J end lost 5 bases, and 17 bases lay between the germline ends.

The chain recombines TRBV2 with TRBJ2-7; 10 bases align to TRBD2. This CDR3 contains 16 residues. Germline CDR1 and CDR2: SNHLY and FYNNEI. With 1 base clipped from V and 6 bases from J, the junction kept 9 bases outside the gene matches. CDR3 nucleotides: TGTGCCAGCAGTGAAGAAGCTAGCGGGGGACCCCTCGAGCAGTACTTC. It specifies CASSEEASGGPLEQYF.

The rearrangement joins TRBV28 to TRBJ2-7, with TRBD1 identical over 9 bases. V dropped 4 bases and J dropped 0; count of bases not matched to a gene: 1. CDR3 length: 14 amino acids. Germline CDR1 reads MDHEN; CDR2 reads SYDVKM. The CDR3 reads CASSSTGGSYEQYF. The CDR3 coding sequence is TGTGCCAGCAGTTCGACAGGGGGCTCCTACGAGCAGTACTTC. The whole variable domain, remainder taken from reference TRBV28 and TRBJ2-7, is DVKVTQSSRYLVKRTGEKVFLECVQDMDHENMFWYRQDPGLGLRLIYFSYDVKMKEKGDIPEGYSVSREKKERFSLILESASTNQTSMYLCASSSTGGSYEQYFGPGTRLTVT.

There are a few counts of this clone. The rearrangement joins TRBV27 to TRBJ1-1, with no clear D. V was shortened by 5 bases and J by 0 bases, with 10 bases between the two germline ends. CDR1 is MNHEY and CDR2 is SMNVEV in the germline V gene (reference sequence). The CDR3 runs to 14 residues. The CDR3 DNA follows: TGTGCCAGCAGTCTAAGGAGTATGAACACTGAAGCTTTCTTT. Protein product: CASSLRSMNTEAFF.

CDR3 nucleotide sequence: TGTGCCAGCAGCTTAGTACTTGCCTACAATGAGCAGTTCTTC. It specifies CASSLVLAYNEQFF. The chain couples TRBV7-8 to TRBJ2-1; D unresolved. The ends were cut back, 1 base at V and 2 bases at J, with 6 bases in the middle. CDR1 and CDR2 from the germline V gene are SGHVS and FQNEAQ. There are 14 residues in the CDR3.

The chain recombines TRBV5-1 with TRBJ2-5, with 7 nucleotides matching TRBD1. CDR1 and CDR2 (germline): SGHRS, YFSETQ. V was pared by 4 bases and J by 11 bases, with 14 bases of the junction left unmatched. This CDR3 has 14 residues. In nucleotides, the CDR3 is TGCGCCAGCAGCCTGACAGGGCCGGGTGTGGGGCAGTACTTC. It yields the protein CASSLTGPGVGQYF.

V usage is TRBV11-2 and J usage is TRBJ2-5; D might be TRBD1 (6 bases). Germline loops: CDR1 SGHAT, CDR2 FQNNGV. V was clipped by 5 bases and J by 0 bases, with 13 bases between them. The CDR3 has 15 residues. CDR3 residues: CASSPGQSNQETQYF. The CDR3 bases are TGTGCCAGCAGCCCCGGACAGTCTAACCAAGAGACCCAGTACTTC. The full variable domain, in which reference TRBV11-2 and TRBJ2-5 provide the parts outside the CDR3, is EAGVAQSPRYKIIEKRQSVAFWCNPISGHATLYWYQQILGQGPKLLIQFQNNGVVDDSQLPKDRFSAERLKGVDSTLKIQPAKLEDSAVYLCASSPGQSNQETQYFGPGTRLLVL.

This clone was seen more than once but under ten times. The gene calls are TRBV25-1 and TRBJ2-1, with a tentative D call TRBD2 (7 bases). The CDR3 contains 17 residues. Germline-derived CDR1 and CDR2 are MGHDK and SYGVNS. Trimming shortened V by 1 base and J by 0 bases, and 13 bases separated the two germline ends. The CDR3 reads CASSESAGTFSYNEQFF. CDR3 DNA sequence: TGTGCCAGCAGTGAATCAGCGGGGACATTCTCCTACAATGAGCAGTTCTTC.

The sample holds a few counts of this clone. V and J are TRBV29-1 and TRBJ2-3, with TRBD2 matching over 13 bases. Trimming removed 3 bases from V and 2 bases from J; junction bases left unmatched: 2. Germline V gives CDR1 SQVTM, CDR2 ANQGSEA. The CDR3 length is 15 residues. CDR3 protein: CSVDTSGRATDTQYF. The CDR3 DNA reads as TGCAGCGTTGATACTAGCGGGAGGGCCACAGATACGCAGTATTTT.

The rearrangement joins TRBV14 to TRBJ2-3; D uncertain. The CDR3 totals 15 residues. Germline V gene data show CDR1 as SGHDN and CDR2 as FVKESK. Trimming took 1 base from V and 5 from J, leaving 13 bases between them. CDR3 DNA sequence: TGTGCCAGCAGCCAAGTTTCTAGAGCTAGAGATACGCAGTATTTT. This translates into CASSQVSRARDTQYF.

The chain uses TRBV2 and TRBJ2-1; 7 nucleotides line up with TRBD1. Unmatched junction bases numbered 16, after V lost 7 bases and J lost 7 bases. The CDR3 consists of 16 residues. Germline CDR1 is SNHLY and CDR2 is FYNNEI. The DNA of the CDR3 is TGTGCCAGCACCCAGCGGCAGGGGGTACTAAGAAATGAGCAGTTCTTC. It yields the protein CASTQRQGVLRNEQFF.

The rearrangement links TRBV28 to TRBJ2-1; TRBD1 is a possible D gene (5 bases). The CDR3 runs 11 residues. The germline V gene encodes CDR1 MDHEN and CDR2 SYDVKM. The V gene lost 6 bases and the J gene lost 7 bases, with 7 bases spanning the gap. The DNA of the CDR3 is TGTGCCAGCAGGGGGCAAAATGAGCAGTTCTTC. It translates to CASRGQNEQFF. Drawing the rest from reference TRBV28 and TRBJ2-1, the complete variable domain is DVKVTQSSRYLVKRTGEKVFLECVQDMDHENMFWYRQDPGLGLRLIYFSYDVKMKEKGDIPEGYSVSREKKERFSLILESASTNQTSMYLCASRGQNEQFFGPGTRLTVL.